This entry is about one T cell receptor beta chain. Its specificity is not known. The data belong to a study of T cell responses to AZD1222 COVID-19 vaccine. This CDR3 has 15 residues. The germline V gene has CDR1 SGHKS and CDR2 YYEKEE (reference sequence). The V segment lost 4 bases and the J segment 0 bases; nucleotides outside the gene matches: 3. Only in-frame clones appear in the TCRdb table, and some are missing; sequencing was by immunoSEQ multiplex PCR. Here the sample spans more than 110,000 clones, over 80% being singletons. Study-level points and caveats: White British ancestry dominated among donors, who included more females, and clonal diversity was possibly underestimated. Elevations in Spike-specific TCR breadth and depth followed administration of two AZD1222 doses. Within unmutated variant regions lay the reported targets of nearly half of spike-specific TCRs.

The chain links TRBV5-5 to TRBJ1-1, with TRBD1 matching 10 bases. The sequencing used peripheral blood, collected 28 days after the second AZD1222 dose. This receptor was taken from an adult who received the AZD1222 COVID-19 vaccine. CDR3 region: CASSGGQGMNTEAFF. CDR3 nucleotide sequence: TGTGCCAGCAGCGGGGGACAGGGGATGAACACTGAAGCTTTCTTT. The full variable domain, rest sourced from reference TRBV5-5 and TRBJ1-1, is DAGVTQSPTHLIKTRGQQVTLRCSPISGHKSVSWYQQVLGQGPQFIFQYYEKEERGRGNFPDRFSARQFPNYSSELNVNALLLGDSALYLCASSGGQGMNTEAFFGQGTRLTVV.